This TCR beta chain was recorded in a study of T cell clonality in common variable immunodeficiency. General study points: In common variable immunodeficiency, TCR beta chains reportedly carried fewer deletions and N-nucleotide insertions.

Looked up from germline, CDR1 is SGHTA and CDR2 is FQGNSA. Germline trimming cut 6 bases from V and 3 bases from J; bases unmatched to any gene: 5. The CDR3 length is 15 residues. The data were produced by immunoSEQ multiplex PCR, yet TCRdb's version contains in-frame clones alone and is incomplete. The repertoire consists of 20,000 to 30,000 clones, none detected only once. The table lists this clone with many counts. As yet, its antigen is unknown. The read ends 3 residues before the CDR3 terminus; that terminus is restored from the germline J gene. The genes are TRBV7-2 and TRBJ2-1; the match to TRBD2 covers 10 bases. What was sequenced was peripheral blood mononuclear cells. This clonotype was obtained from a human donor with common variable immunodeficiency. CDR3 residues: CASREGTSDYNEQFF. CDR3 bases read: TGTGCCAGCAGAGAGGGGACTAGCGACTACAATGAG. Supplemented by reference TRBV7-2 and TRBJ2-1, the full variable domain reads GAGVSQSPSNKVTEKGKDVELRCDPISGHTALYWYRQSLGQGLEFLIYFQGNSAPDKSGLPSDRFSAERTGGSVSTLTIQRTQQEDSAVYLCASREGTSDYNEQFFGPGTRLTVL.